This T cell receptor beta chain was sequenced for a study of OX40 agonist ivuxolimab in advanced cancers. Study as a whole: Patients were dosed with the agonistic anti-OX40 (CD134) antibody ivuxolimab. A mean age of approximately 60 years, range roughly 20 to 79, was recorded, and 80% to 90% were male.

Germline CDR1 SNHLY, CDR2 FYNNEI. The CDR3 totals 16 residues. The ends were cut back, 2 bases at V and 0 bases at J, with 11 bases in the middle. Samples were taken at baseline and on day 1 of cycles 4 and 7. Some clones are missing from TCRdb's copy, which holds only in-frame ones; the method was immunoSEQ multiplex PCR. Here the sample spans about 93,000 clones, just over 90% being singletons. This receptor was identified in an adult with an advanced solid tumor such as melanoma, head and neck, liver or kidney cancer. The chain uses TRBV2 and TRBJ2-1; D is uncertain. The input for sequencing was CD4+ or CD8+ T cells sorted from blood, taken in a trial of the OX40 agonist ivuxolimab. The CDR3 coding sequence is TGTGCCAGCAGTGAATTTGGGCAGAGCTCCTACAATGAGCAGTTCTTC. Translating gives CASSEFGQSSYNEQFF.